The 3 T cell receptor beta chains given below trace back to one sample, sequenced in a study of identical twins. Each CDR3 protein is one row after TCRdb ran MiXCR on the 5' RACE reads. There are around 1.7 million distinct CDR3 sequences in the sample; about 32% occur only once, and 0.27% lies in the top ten. The sequencing sample was made of cord blood. These receptor sequences come from a newborn girl in good health.

On this clonotype: Given a much more abundant clone one base away, this may be a read error. This sequence joins TRBV6-1 and TRBJ2-1, with 10 bases lining up with TRBD2. Trimming removed 6 bases from V and 5 bases from J; junction bases left unmatched: 1. CDR1 is MNHNS and CDR2 is SASEGT in the germline V gene. The CDR3 is made up of 13 amino acids. The CDR3 reads CASSTSGNNEQFF. Written as DNA, the CDR3 is TGTGCCAGCAGCACTAGCGGGAACAATGAGCAGTTCTTC.

This chain connects TRBV20-1 to TRBJ2-1, with D perhaps TRBD2 (5 bases). In germline, CDR1 is DFQATT, CDR2 SNEGSKA (reference sequence). The CDR3 spans 15 residues. V shed 3 bases and J shed 0 bases, with 12 bases lying between them. The CDR3 is CSASKVGSSYNEQFF. CDR3 DNA: TGCAGTGCTAGTAAGGTTGGGAGCTCCTACAATGAGCAGTTCTTC.

Turning to this clonotype: The junction does not match germline at one end; this may be a read error. The chain couples TRBV14 to TRBJ2-3; the match to TRBD2 covers 8 bases. Germline V gene sequence: CDR1 SGHDN, CDR2 FVKESK. The CDR3 length is 16 residues. CDR3 in amino acids: CASSQSRRLATDMQYF. As DNA, the CDR3 is TGTGCCAGCAGCCAATCTCGTAGACTAGCGACAGATATGCAGTATTTT. The full variable domain, in which reference TRBV14 and TRBJ2-3 provide the parts outside the CDR3, is EAGVTQFPSHSVIEKGQTVTLRCDPISGHDNLYWYRRVMGKEIKFLLHFVKESKQDESGMPNNRFLAERTGGTYSTLKVQPAELEDSGVYFCASSQSRRLATDMQYFGPGTRLTVL.